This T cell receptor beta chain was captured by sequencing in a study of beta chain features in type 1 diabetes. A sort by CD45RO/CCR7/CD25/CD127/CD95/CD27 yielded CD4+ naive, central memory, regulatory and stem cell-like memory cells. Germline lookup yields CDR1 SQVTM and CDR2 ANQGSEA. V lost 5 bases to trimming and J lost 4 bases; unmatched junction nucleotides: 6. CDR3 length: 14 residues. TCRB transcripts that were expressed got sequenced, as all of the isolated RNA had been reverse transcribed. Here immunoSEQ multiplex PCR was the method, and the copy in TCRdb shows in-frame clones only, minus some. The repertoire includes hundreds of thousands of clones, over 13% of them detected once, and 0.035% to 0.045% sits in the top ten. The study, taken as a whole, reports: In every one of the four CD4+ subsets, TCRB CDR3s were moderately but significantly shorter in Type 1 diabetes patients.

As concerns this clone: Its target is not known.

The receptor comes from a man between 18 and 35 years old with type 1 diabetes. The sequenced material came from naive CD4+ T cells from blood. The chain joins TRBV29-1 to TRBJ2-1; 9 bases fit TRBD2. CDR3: CSVKSTSGYNEQFF. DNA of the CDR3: TGCAGCGTTAAGAGCACTAGCGGGTACAATGAGCAGTTCTTC.